The clone carrying this T cell receptor (beta chain) was seen a few times. Its antigen is not known. TCR beta CDR3 sequences were amplified from RNA transcripts. Primed by the HTBI set, a first-round RT-PCR was run on the TCR CDR3. TCRdb used MiXCR to reprocess the multiplex PCR reads, holding one entry per CDR3 protein. The sample carries approximately 410,000 distinct CDR3 sequences, approximately 15% recorded once. This sample was taken from a study of T cells in Graves' hyperthyroidism and ophthalmopathy. Whole-study results and caveats: Most thyroid clonotypes expanded above 0.001 appeared in blood too.

Germline CDR1 and CDR2: SGHRS and YFSETQ. V was cut by 2 bases and J by 4 bases, with 15 bases left in between. The CDR3 consists of 16 residues. This TCR came from a man in his late teens or twenties with Graves' ophthalmopathy. The sequencing sample was made of blood. The J gene is TRBJ2-2, the V gene TRBV5-1, with a tentative D call TRBD1 (6 bases). CDR3 residues: CASSFAGKGGTGELFF. The CDR3 nucleotides are TGCGCCAGCAGCTTCGCCGGGAAAGGGGGCACCGGGGAGCTGTTTTTT.